Here is one T cell receptor (beta chain) with its context. The entry originates in a study of blood T cell repertoires in COVID-19. Across the study: The analysed material was cDNA or gDNA that came from T cells, B-cell-depleted T cells, or PBMCs.

Some clones are missing from TCRdb's copy, which holds only in-frame ones; the method was immunoSEQ multiplex PCR. The sample includes about 170,000 clones, approximately 85% of them seen just once. The trim removed 11 bases at V and 0 bases at J, leaving 7 bases unmatched. Per germline, CDR1 SGHVS and CDR2 FQNEAQ. This CDR3 contains 15 residues. V gene TRBV7-8 combines with J gene TRBJ2-6; 7 nucleotides line up with TRBD2. What was sequenced was peripheral blood. This receptor was taken from a woman at least 80 years old with COVID-19, enrolled during active disease. The CDR3 sequence: CAGGGSSSGANVLTF. DNA of the CDR3: TGTGCCGGGGGGGGTTCATCCTCTGGGGCCAACGTCCTGACTTTC.